This T cell receptor beta chain appears in the sequencing data of a study of cytomegalovirus exposure and HLA in healthy donors (dated by TCRdb to 2017 to 2019). Background for the entire study: An earlier analysis of 587 of the donors reported 250 to 300 Gb of sequence data and some 120 million unique TCR beta sequences from about 179 million T cells. The study combined high-throughput TCR immunosequencing, statistical association of individual TCRs with disease status, and machine learning to predict cytomegalovirus infection status. All discovery cohort repertoires had been generated on a single sequencing platform. A later analysis re-examined previously published TCR beta repertoires from 500 to 700 donors and added high-resolution HLA genotyping to investigate patterns of TCR occurrence. An earlier analysis of around 640 of the donors used high-throughput TCR beta sequencing to judge whether each TCR beta V gene segment behaved as functional or pseudogenic. Besides the first cohort of roughly 660 subjects, a separate validation cohort made up of over a hundred different subjects was used. Among the 398 genotyped donors, around 81% belonged to the genetic ancestry cluster associated with self-reported Caucasian donors. Among a few hundred genotyped donors of the cohort, an average of roughly 240,000 unique TCR beta nucleotide sequences were sequenced per donor, 15% to 20% of them non-productive. Several DR-DQ haplotypes were handled as single units for association and clustering because linkage in the cohort was strong. Genome-wide SNP genotypes for about 55% of the 666 donors were used in a later genetic analysis, which treated that subset as a discovery cohort. HLA typing included class I and class II loci at four-digit resolution. In the later analysis, no new phenotypic data were used to find candidate immune exposures; instead, reliance was placed on TCR beta sequences and their occurrence across donors. The number of typed donors differed by locus: roughly 620-640 for A, B, C, DRB1 and DQB1; 522 for DQA1; around 580 for DPA1; and some 450 for DPB1. Roughly 300 gigabases of sequencing data and 75 million to 85 million unique TCR sequences made up an early release that covered several hundred HLA-typed donors. Alongside the repertoire data, information on donor age, sex, ethnicity and CMV serostatus was compiled. Using immunosequencing, the study profiled T cell repertoires from fewer than 700 subjects and related those repertoires to cytomegalovirus serostatus. The study aimed to test whether signatures of past pathogen exposure could be identified by cataloging public T cell receptors. Results and caveats for the whole study, not just this receptor: It was suggested by the authors that the approach could potentially be generalized to other disease states and immunological phenotypes. In vitro tests confirmed that three of the cytomegalovirus-associated TCR beta chains recognize cytomegalovirus antigens. In both the original and validation cohorts, the classifier was reported to diagnose cytomegalovirus status with high specificity and sensitivity. The study listed 150 to 200 TCR beta chains as associated with cytomegalovirus. A later genetic analysis reported fewer N-insertions in productive TCRs among donors in an Asian-associated ancestry cluster than the roughly 700-donor mean. The earlier analysis of fewer than 750 of the donors excluded over 15 rarely observed V segments, including chromosome 9 orphons, because counts were too low. In an earlier analysis of over 550 of the donors, most TCR beta V segments were observed in productive rearrangements about 90% or about 30% of the time, broadly matching IMGT annotations. A further reported finding was that TCR beta sequences accurately predicted the HLA-A and HLA-B alleles for most subjects in the first cohort. According to a later analysis, TCR association rates differed among HLA loci, with DRB1 alleles showing the most associated TCRs and HLA-C alleles showing the fewest. CMV serostatus was the only immune exposure information available for the cohort. Because HLA typing was unavailable for some donors at each locus, only the typed subset was used in association tests. A later analysis reported that several top co-occurrence clusters appeared linked to parvovirus B19, influenza, CMV and Epstein-Barr virus. The cohort was sequenced for TCR beta chains only, and without alpha or paired-chain data the features that could be detected were limited. A cluster of highly shared sequence variants was judged likely to represent a technical artifact of the sequencing pipeline. While some public TCRs were present in many individuals, most TCR sequences turned up only very rarely across donors. Roughly uniform sequencing depth across donors was assumed in presence/absence analyses, although this assumption may not hold. Linkage disequilibrium might explain the correlated functional status among segregating V segments, but an unknown experimental factor could not be ruled out. At a false discovery rate of 0.05, a later analysis linked about 17,000 TCR beta sequences to specific HLA alleles. Some IMGT-functional V segments, including TRBV6-2 and TRBV6-3, could not be told apart with the 87-base-pair reads, so those segments were excluded. Assigning TCR associations to individual alleles was difficult when HLA alleles, especially DR and DQ, strongly co-occurred. An association between a missense DCLRE1C variant and V-gene and J-gene trimming of TCR beta chains was found in a later genetic analysis and replicated in an independent cohort. A later analysis found that HLA-associated TCR beta chains were more clonally expanded and had lower generation probabilities than equally common non-associated chains. According to a later analysis, most CMV-associated TCR beta chains appeared to be HLA-restricted, and the HLA associations seemed to be driven largely by CMV exposure.

The cohort comprised fewer than 750 healthy bone marrow donors. All cohort members were sampled while nominally healthy, although unrecorded immune exposures were likely present. The donor tested CMV seropositive and was one of the 289 seropositive cohort members. A peripheral blood sample was provided by each donor, and peripheral blood mononuclear cells were used for TCR beta sequencing. The Qiagen DNeasy Blood Extraction Kit was used to extract genomic DNA from the blood cell samples. The CDR3 goes from the cysteine to the phenylalanine over 14 residues. The retained sequence is limited to the CDR3, 42 bases, with the frame set at the first base. The germline V gene sets CDR1 to MDHEN and CDR2 to SYDVKM. The V end loses 2 bases and the J end loses 5 bases, and a stretch of 12 bases separates them. Library preparation was by the immunoSEQ multiplex PCR assay. A mixture of 60 forward primers for TCR Vbeta segments and 13 reverse primers for TCR Jbeta segments was used in the multiplex PCR. A multiplex PCR assay on genomic DNA amplified the CDR3 region of rearranged TCR beta genes. Amplified TCR beta libraries were sequenced as 87-base-pair reads on the Illumina HiSeq System. As for the authors' bioinformatics: Across the roughly 670 repertoires, a later analysis counted tens of millions of unique TCR beta chains, around 11 million of which were shared by at least two donors. To remove PCR and sequencing errors, raw reads were error-corrected and collapsed into unique sequences using a nearest-neighbor algorithm that merged closely related sequences. Alignment of CDR3 sequences to IMGT reference sequences was used to assign V, D and J gene segments. For a sequence to be retained, at least a six-nucleotide match to both a V gene segment and a J gene segment was required. Rearrangements were classified as productive when the CDR3 lacked stop codons and remained in frame with V and J, and all other rearrangements were classified as non-productive. CDR3 was defined by IMGT convention, running from the second conserved V-encoded cysteine to the conserved J-encoded phenylalanine. The earlier analysis of 587 of the donors excluded sequences that lacked an unambiguous match to a single V gene segment. An earlier analysis of almost 600 of the donors classified V segments as functional when productive rearrangements were above 56.7% and as segregating when the standard deviation between donors was above 5%. A statistical classification framework was developed to diagnose cytomegalovirus status using the catalog of TCR beta chain sequences. In a later analysis, V and J genes were assigned by comparing TCR nucleotide sequences against IMGT/GENE-DB human TR gene sequences. The TCRdist pipeline was used in a later analysis to assign CDR3 sequences and most-parsimonious VDJ recombination scenarios. In a later analysis, each TCR beta chain was defined by its CDR3 amino acid sequence together with its V-gene family, and reads lacking a unique V-gene family were excluded. To address suspected cross-contamination and a sequencing artifact, a later analysis removed 592 highly shared, low-generation-probability nucleotide sequences. In a later analysis, a clonal expansion index for each public chain was calculated from normalized within-repertoire ranks of inferred template counts. A later analysis computed generation probabilities with a VDJ recombination model fitted to out-of-frame rearrangements, and checked the results against IGoR. Hypergeometric tests were used in a later analysis to score TCR-TCR, TCR-HLA and TCR-CMV co-occurrence, with a repertoire-size bias correction applied to the TCR pairs. To estimate false discovery rates, a later analysis permuted the HLA or CMV assignments 20 times. A later analysis grouped co-occurring TCRs with DBSCAN, adding TCRdist sequence similarity when clustering within HLA-allele-positive subsets. Co-occurrence clustering excluded repertoires with fewer than 30,000 or more than 120,000 public chains, plus five with anomalous nucleotide sharing. Drawn from immuneACCESS, this table holds only the in-frame rearrangements with V and J called that TCRdb kept. Clones are partly lost; checked studies trace under half to an unresolved V gene and leave the rest unexplained. D and trimming were read from the DNA, whereas the V and J calls and clone size are those reported in that table. The sample has approximately 140,000 clones on record, nearly 80% of them singletons. About 3% of the sample rests with the top ten.

In the case of this clone: This receptor's antigen is unknown. Per-base quality was not reported, and no clone a single base away is much larger than it.

The V and J segments used are TRBV28 and TRBJ1-1; a tentative D match to TRBD1 spans 6 bases. This receptor was taken from a man aged 35-49 years in good health and CMV-seropositive. The sample was PBMCs. For the CDR3, the sequence is CASSLGGGGTEAFF. The sequence in DNA is TGTGCCAGCAGTTTAGGGGGCGGGGGAACTGAAGCTTTCTTT.